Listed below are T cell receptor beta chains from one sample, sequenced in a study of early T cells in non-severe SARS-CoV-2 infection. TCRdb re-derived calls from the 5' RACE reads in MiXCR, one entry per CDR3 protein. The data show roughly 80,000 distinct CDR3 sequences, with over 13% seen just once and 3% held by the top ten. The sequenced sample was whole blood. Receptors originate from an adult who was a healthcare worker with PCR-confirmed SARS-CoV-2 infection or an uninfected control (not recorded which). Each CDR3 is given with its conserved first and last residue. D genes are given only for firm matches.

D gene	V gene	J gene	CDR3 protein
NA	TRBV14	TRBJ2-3	CASSQADTQYF
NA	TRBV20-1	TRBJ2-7	CSAYDRSRYEQYF
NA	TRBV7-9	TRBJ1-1	CASSNSNTEAFF
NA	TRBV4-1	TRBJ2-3	CASSRGQSPFDTQYF
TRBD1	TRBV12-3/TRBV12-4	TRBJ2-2	CASSSHGTGNTGELFF
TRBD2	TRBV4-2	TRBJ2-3	CASSQTPPSGGYTDTQYF
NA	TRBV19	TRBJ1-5	CASSPGVEPQHF
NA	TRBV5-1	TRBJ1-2	CASSLATAGDGYTF
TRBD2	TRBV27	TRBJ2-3	CASSLWVTSGRGDTQYF
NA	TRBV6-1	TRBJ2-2	CAGVAPTTGELFF
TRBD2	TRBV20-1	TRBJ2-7	CSAGTRGYEQYF
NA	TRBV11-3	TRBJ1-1	CASSSRSNTEAFF
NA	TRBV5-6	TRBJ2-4	CASSFIKVTAKNIQYF
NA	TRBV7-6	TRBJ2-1	CASSFSGASSYNEQFF
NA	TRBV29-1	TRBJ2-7	CSVDIALQQYF
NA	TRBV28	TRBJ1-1	CASSLGVVEAFF
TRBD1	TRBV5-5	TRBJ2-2	CASSLTISGTGVAGELFF
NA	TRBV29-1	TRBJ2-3	CSVGFSGYTDTQYF